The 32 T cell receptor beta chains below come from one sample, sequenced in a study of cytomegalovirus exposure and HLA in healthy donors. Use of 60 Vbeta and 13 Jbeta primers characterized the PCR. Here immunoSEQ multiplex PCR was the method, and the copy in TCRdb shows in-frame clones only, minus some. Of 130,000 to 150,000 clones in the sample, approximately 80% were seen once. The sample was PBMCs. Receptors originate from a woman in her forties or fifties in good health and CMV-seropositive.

The CDR3 sequence: CASSQEVAGADTQYF. For the CDR3, the DNA is TGCGCCAGCAGCCAAGAGGTAGCGGGGGCAGATACGCAGTATTTT. The V and J genes are TRBV4-3 and TRBJ2-3; 9 bases line up with TRBD2. Germline assignment: CDR1 LGHNA and CDR2 YSLEER. This CDR3 comprises 15 residues. The trim removed 0 bases at V and 4 bases at J, leaving 2 bases unmatched.

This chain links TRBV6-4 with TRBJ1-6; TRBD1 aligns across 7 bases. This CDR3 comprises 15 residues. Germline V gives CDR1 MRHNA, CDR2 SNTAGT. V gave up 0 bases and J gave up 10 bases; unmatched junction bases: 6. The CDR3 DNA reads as TGTGCCAGCAGTGACTCGTCGCAGGGGGTCTCACCCCTCCACTTT. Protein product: CASSDSSQGVSPLHF.

The chain's CDR3 is CASSRTLNEQFF. In DNA, the CDR3 is TGTGCCAGCAGTCGGACACTTAATGAGCAGTTCTTC. The J gene is TRBJ2-1, the V gene TRBV6-5; TRBD1 is a possible D gene (5 bases). V was pared by 5 bases and J by 7 bases, with 9 bases between. The CDR3 runs to 12 residues. Looked up from germline, CDR1 is MNHEY and CDR2 is SVGAGI.

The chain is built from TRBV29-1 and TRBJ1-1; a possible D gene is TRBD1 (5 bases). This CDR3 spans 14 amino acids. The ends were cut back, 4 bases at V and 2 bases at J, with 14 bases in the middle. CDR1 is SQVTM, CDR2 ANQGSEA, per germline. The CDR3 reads CSVVTATRNTEAFF. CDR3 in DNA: TGCAGCGTTGTGACAGCCACAAGAAACACTGAAGCTTTCTTT.

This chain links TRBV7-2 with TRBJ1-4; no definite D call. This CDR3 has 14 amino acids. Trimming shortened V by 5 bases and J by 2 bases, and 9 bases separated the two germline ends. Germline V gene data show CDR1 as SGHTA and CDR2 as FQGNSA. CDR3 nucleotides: TGTGCCAGCAGCCCCCGAGGGACTAATGAAAAACTGTTTTTT. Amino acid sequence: CASSPRGTNEKLFF.

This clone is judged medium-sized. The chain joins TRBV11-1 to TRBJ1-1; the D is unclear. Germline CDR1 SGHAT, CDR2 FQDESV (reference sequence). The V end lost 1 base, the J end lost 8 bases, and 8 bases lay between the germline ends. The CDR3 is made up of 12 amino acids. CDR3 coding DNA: TGTGCCAGCAGCTTAGGTACAGTAGAAGCTTTCTTT. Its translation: CASSLGTVEAFF.

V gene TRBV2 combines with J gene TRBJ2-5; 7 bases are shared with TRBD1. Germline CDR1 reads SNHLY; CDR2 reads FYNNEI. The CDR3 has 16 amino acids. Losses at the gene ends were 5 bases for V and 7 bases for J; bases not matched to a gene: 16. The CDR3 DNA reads TGTGCCAGCAGTCCCGGGACAGCGTATGAGGGTGGGACCCAGTACTTC. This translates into CASSPGTAYEGGTQYF.

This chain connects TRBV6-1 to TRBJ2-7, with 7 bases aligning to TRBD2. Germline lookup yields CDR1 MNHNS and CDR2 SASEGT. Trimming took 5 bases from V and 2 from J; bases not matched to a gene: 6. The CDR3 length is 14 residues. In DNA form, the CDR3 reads TGTGCCAGCAGTATCCGGGACTATACCTACGAGCAGTACTTC. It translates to CASSIRDYTYEQYF.

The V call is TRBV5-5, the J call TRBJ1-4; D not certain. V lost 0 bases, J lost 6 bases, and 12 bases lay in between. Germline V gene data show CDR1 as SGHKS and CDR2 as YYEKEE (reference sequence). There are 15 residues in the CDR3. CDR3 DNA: TGTGCCAGCAGCTTGGGTTGGGGAGGCGATGAAAAACTGTTTTTT. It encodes CASSLGWGGDEKLFF.

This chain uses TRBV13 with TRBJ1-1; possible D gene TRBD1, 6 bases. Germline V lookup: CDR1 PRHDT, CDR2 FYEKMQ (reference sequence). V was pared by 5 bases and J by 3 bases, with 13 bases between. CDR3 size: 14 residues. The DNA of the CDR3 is TGTGCCAGCAGCCCCGAGAGGGGGTACACTGAAGCTTTCTTT. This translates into CASSPERGYTEAFF.

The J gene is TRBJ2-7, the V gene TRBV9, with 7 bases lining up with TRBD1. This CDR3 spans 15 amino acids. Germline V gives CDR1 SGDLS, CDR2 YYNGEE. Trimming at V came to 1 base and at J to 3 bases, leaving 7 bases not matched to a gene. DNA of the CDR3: TGTGCCAGCAGCGTACAACCGGGACAGTACTACGAGCAGTACTTC. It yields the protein CASSVQPGQYYEQYF.

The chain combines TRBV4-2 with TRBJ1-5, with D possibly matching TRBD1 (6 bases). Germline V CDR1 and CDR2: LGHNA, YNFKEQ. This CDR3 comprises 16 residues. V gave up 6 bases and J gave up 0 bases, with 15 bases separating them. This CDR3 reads CASSLDRRYSNQPQHF. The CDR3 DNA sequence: TGTGCCAGCAGTCTGGACAGACGTTATAGCAATCAGCCCCAGCATTTT.

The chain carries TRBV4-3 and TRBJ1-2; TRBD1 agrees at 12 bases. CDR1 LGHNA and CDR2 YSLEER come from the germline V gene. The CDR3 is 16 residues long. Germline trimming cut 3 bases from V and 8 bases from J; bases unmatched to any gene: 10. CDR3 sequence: CASSHRYGTGGGGYTF. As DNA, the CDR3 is TGCGCCAGCAGCCATAGGTACGGGACAGGGGGCGGAGGCTACACCTTC.

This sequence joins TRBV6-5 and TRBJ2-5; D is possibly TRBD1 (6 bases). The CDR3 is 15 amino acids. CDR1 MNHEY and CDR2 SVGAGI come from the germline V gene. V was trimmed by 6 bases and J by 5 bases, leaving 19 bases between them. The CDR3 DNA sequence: TGTGCCAGCAGCCTTCAGGGGCCCCGACGGGAGACCCAGTACTTC. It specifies CASSLQGPRRETQYF.

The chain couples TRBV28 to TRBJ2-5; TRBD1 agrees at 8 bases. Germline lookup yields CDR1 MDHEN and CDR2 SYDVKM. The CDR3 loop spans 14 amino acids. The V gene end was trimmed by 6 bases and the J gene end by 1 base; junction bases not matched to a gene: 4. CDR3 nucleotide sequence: TGTGCCAGCAGGATGACAGGGGCCCAAGAGACCCAGTACTTC. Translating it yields CASRMTGAQETQYF.

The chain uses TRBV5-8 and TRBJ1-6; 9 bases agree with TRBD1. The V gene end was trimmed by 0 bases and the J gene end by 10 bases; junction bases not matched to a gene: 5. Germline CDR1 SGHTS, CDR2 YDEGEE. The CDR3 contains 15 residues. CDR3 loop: CASSLEGTGLSPLHF. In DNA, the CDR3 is TGTGCCAGCAGCTTGGAAGGGACAGGGCTATCACCCCTCCACTTT.

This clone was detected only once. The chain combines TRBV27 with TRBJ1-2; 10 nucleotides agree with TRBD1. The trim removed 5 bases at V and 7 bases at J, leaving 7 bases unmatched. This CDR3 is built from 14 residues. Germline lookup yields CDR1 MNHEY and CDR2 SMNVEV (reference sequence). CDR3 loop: CASSPGQGPPGYTF. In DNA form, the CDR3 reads TGTGCCAGCAGTCCGGGACAGGGGCCTCCTGGCTACACCTTC.

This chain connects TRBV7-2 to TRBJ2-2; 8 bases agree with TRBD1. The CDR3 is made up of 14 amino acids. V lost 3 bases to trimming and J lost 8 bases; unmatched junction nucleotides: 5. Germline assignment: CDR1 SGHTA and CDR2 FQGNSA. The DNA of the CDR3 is TGTGCCAGCAGCTTGGACAGGGCCGGGGGGGAGCTGTTTTTT. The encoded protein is CASSLDRAGGELFF.

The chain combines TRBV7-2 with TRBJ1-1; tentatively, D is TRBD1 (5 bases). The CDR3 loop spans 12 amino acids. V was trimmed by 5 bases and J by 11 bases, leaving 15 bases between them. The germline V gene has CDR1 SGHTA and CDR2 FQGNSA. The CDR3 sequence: CASSTRGGVAFF. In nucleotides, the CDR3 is TGTGCCAGCAGCACGCGGGGGGGGGTGGCTTTCTTT.

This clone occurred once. CDR3 in amino acids: CASSQEGGLLQETQYF. The CDR3 coding sequence is TGTGCCAGCAGCCAAGAGGGGGGGCTCCTCCAAGAGACCCAGTACTTC. This rearrangement joins TRBV14 to TRBJ2-5; D may be TRBD2 (7 bases). The CDR3 totals 16 residues. Germline CDR1 is SGHDN and CDR2 is FVKESK. Trimming left V 0 bases short and J 1 base short, with 12 bases between.

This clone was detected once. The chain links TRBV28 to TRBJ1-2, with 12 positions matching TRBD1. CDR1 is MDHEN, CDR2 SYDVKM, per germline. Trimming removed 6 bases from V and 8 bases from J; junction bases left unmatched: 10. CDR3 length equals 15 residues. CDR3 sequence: CASRPGTGGYRGYTF. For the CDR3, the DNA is TGTGCCAGCAGACCCGGGACAGGGGGCTATAGGGGCTACACCTTC.

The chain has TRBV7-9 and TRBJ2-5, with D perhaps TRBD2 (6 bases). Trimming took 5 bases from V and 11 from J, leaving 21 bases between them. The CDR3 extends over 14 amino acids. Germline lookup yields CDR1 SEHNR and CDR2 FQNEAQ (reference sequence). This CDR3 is CASSERGVEGEQYF. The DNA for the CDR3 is TGTGCCAGCAGCGAACGAGGGGTGGAGGGTGAGCAGTACTTC.

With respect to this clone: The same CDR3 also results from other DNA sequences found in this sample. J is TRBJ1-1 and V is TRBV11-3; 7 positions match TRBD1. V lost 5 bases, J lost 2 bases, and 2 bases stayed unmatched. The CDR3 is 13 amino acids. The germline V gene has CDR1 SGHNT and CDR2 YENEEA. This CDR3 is CASSVGGNTEAFF. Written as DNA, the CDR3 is TGTGCCAGCAGCGTAGGGGGCAACACTGAAGCTTTCTTT.

As DNA, the CDR3 is TGTGCCAGCAGTTACCACGGGACAACTTACACCGGGGAGCTGTTTTTT. Translated: CASSYHGTTYTGELFF. This chain connects TRBV6-5 to TRBJ2-2, with D possibly TRBD1 on 6 matching bases. V was pared by 2 bases and J by 3 bases, with 13 bases between. Looked up from germline, CDR1 is MNHEY and CDR2 is SVGAGI. The CDR3 spans 16 residues.

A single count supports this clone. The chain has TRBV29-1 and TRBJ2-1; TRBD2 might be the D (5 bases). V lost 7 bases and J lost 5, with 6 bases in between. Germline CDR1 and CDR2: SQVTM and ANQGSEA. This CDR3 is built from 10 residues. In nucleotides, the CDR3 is TGCAGCGCCGGGAACAATGAGCAGTTCTTC. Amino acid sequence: CSAGNNEQFF.

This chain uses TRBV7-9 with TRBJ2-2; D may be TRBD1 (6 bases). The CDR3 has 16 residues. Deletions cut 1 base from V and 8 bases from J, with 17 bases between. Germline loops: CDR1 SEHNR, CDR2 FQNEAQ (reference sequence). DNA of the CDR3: TGTGCCAGCAGCTTAGTCGGGGCCCACAGGGAAGGGGAGCTGTTTTTT. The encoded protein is CASSLVGAHREGELFF.

The CDR3 protein is CASSLAPQETQYF. The CDR3 nucleotides read TGCGCCAGCAGCTTGGCTCCCCAAGAGACCCAGTACTTC. The chain combines TRBV5-1 with TRBJ2-5, with no clear D. The CDR3 is 13 residues long. Trimming pared 0 bases from V and 1 base from J, leaving 4 bases between. Germline V CDR1 and CDR2: SGHRS, YFSETQ.

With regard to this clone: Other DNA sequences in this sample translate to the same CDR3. CDR3 coding DNA: TGTGCCACCAGCAGAGATATCTCAGGGGGCAATCAGCCCCAGCATTTT. Its protein product is CATSRDISGGNQPQHF. The chain carries TRBV15 and TRBJ1-5; D perhaps matches TRBD1 (6 bases). The CDR3 extends over 16 amino acids. V lost 0 bases and J lost 2, with 11 bases in between. Looked up from germline, CDR1 is LNHNV and CDR2 is YYDKDF (reference sequence).

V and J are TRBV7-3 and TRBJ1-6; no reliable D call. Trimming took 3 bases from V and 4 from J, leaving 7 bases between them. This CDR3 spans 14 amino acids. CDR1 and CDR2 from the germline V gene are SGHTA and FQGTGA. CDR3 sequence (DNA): TGTGCCAGCAGCTTGGCGGGTTATAATTCACCCCTCCACTTT. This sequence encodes CASSLAGYNSPLHF.

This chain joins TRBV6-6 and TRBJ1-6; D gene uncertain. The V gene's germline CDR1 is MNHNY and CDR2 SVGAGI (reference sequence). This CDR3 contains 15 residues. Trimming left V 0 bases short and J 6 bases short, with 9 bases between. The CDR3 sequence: CASSYSGEGNSPLHF. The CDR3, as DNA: TGTGCCAGCAGTTACTCCGGGGAGGGTAATTCACCCCTCCACTTT.

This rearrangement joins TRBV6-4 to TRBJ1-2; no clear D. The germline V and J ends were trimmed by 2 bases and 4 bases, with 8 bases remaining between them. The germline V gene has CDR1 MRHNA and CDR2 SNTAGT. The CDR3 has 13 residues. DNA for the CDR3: TGTGCCAGCAGTGACGCGGGAGGCTATGGCTACACCTTC. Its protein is CASSDAGGYGYTF.

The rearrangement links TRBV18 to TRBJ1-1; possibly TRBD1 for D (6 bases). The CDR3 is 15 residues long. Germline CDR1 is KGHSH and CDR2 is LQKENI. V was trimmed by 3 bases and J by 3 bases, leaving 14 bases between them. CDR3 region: CASSPGGAADTEAFF. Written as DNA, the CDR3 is TGTGCCAGCTCACCCGGGGGGGCGGCGGACACTGAAGCTTTCTTT.